The 18 T cell receptor beta chains presented below share a single source sample, sequenced in a study of a mutant IDH1 vaccine in newly diagnosed glioma. For these TCRs, the target antigens are not known. Time point: week 11, during vaccination. Doses comprised 300 ug of mutant IDH1 20-mer peptide each, plus topical imiquimod. Using immunoSEQ multiplex PCR, the repertoire was profiled, and TCRdb retains in-frame clones only, with some absent. The table records roughly 130,000 clones, 80% of them present only once. Sequenced material: PBMCs, taken from a glioma patient whose treatment included an IDH1 peptide vaccine. These receptors originate from a man between 40 and 49 years old with glioma.

The V gene is TRBV5-8, the J gene TRBJ2-1; TRBD1 agrees at 8 bases. CDR1 and CDR2 (germline): SGHTS, YDEGEE. The ends lost 2 bases at V and 0 bases at J; junction bases unmatched: 1. The CDR3 covers 15 residues. The CDR3 DNA reads TGTGCCAGCAGCTTCGGACAGGGCTCCTACAATGAGCAGTTCTTC. The encoded protein is CASSFGQGSYNEQFF.

The V gene is TRBV11-3, the J gene TRBJ2-7; tentatively, D is TRBD2 (6 bases). The germline gives CDR1 SGHNT, CDR2 YENEEA. V was cut by 5 bases and J by 3 bases, with 17 bases left in between. CDR3 length equals 15 residues. The DNA for the CDR3 is TGTGCCAGCAGCCCCTCGGCGGGGCCCCTCTACGAGCAGTACTTC. As protein: CASSPSAGPLYEQYF.

The sample holds one count of this clone. This sequence joins TRBV4-3 and TRBJ2-5; D is perhaps TRBD1 (7 bases). Germline assignment: CDR1 LGHNA and CDR2 YSLEER. The CDR3 is made up of 17 amino acids. V lost 0 bases and J 5 bases, leaving 19 bases between the germline ends. This CDR3 reads CASSQDLTRGDVETQYF. CDR3 sequence (DNA): TGCGCCAGCAGCCAAGATTTGACCAGGGGGGATGTGGAGACCCAGTACTTC.

The chain has TRBV5-1 and TRBJ2-2; D is possibly TRBD2 (6 bases). V lost 4 bases to trimming and J lost 6 bases, with 16 bases between them. The CDR3 is 15 amino acids. CDR1 SGHRS and CDR2 YFSETQ come from the germline V gene. CDR3 region: CASSPKGGAAGELFF. DNA for the CDR3: TGCGCCAGCAGCCCCAAAGGCGGGGCGGCCGGGGAGCTGTTTTTT.

This chain links TRBV6-5 with TRBJ2-5, with 11 bases lining up with TRBD2. The J call may be in error: the DNA end matches TRBJ2-7 better. From germline, CDR1 is MNHEY and CDR2 SVGAGI. This CDR3 has 15 residues. CDR3 coding DNA: TGTGCCAGCAGTCCCCTAGCTAGCGGGAGGTACGAGCAGTACTTC. Residues: CASSPLASGRYEQYF.

The chain employs TRBV5-6 and TRBJ2-1, with 9 bases matching TRBD2. Germline V gene sequence: CDR1 SGHDT, CDR2 YYEEEE. This CDR3 comprises 15 residues. V lost 2 bases and J lost 6; bases outside the gene matches: 6. The CDR3 nucleotides are TGTGCCAGCAGCTTCCCGGGACTAGCATCCAATGAGCAGTTCTTC. This sequence encodes CASSFPGLASNEQFF.

Details on this clone: Other DNA sequences within the sample encode an identical CDR3. The chain combines TRBV30 with TRBJ1-5; D might be TRBD1 (5 bases). Trimming cost V 5 bases and J 0 bases, with 8 bases left between them. The CDR3 covers 13 residues. Germline assignment: CDR1 GTSNPN and CDR2 SVGIG (reference sequence). The DNA of the CDR3 is TGTGCCTGGGGGACTTATAGCAATCAGCCCCAGCATTTT. Translation: CAWGTYSNQPQHF.

Remarks on this clone: The sample holds other DNA sequences that translate to the same CDR3. The chain recombines TRBV19 with TRBJ2-3; D gene ambiguous. The germline gives CDR1 LNHDA, CDR2 SQIVND (reference sequence). V was trimmed by 4 bases and J by 0 bases, leaving 2 bases between them. This CDR3 is 12 amino acids long. The CDR3 nucleotides are TGTGCCAGTAGTACTAGCACAGATACGCAGTATTTT. Translation: CASSTSTDTQYF.

This rearrangement joins TRBV5-5 to TRBJ2-3; TRBD2 might be the D (7 bases). Trimming removed 1 base from V and 2 bases from J, with 11 bases in between. CDR1 and CDR2 from the germline V gene are SGHKS and YYEKEE (reference sequence). This CDR3 region has 15 residues. This CDR3 is CASSLRGAPTDTQYF. CDR3 sequence (DNA): TGTGCCAGCAGCTTGCGGGGGGCCCCCACAGATACGCAGTATTTT.

The rearrangement joins TRBV25-1 to TRBJ2-7; 8 bases line up with TRBD1. There are 15 residues in the CDR3. Germline CDR1 is MGHDK and CDR2 is SYGVNS. The V segment lost 1 base and the J segment 0 bases; nucleotides outside the gene matches: 2. CDR3 sequence: CASSESGGLSYEQYF. CDR3 in DNA: TGTGCCAGCAGTGAATCAGGGGGCCTCTCCTACGAGCAGTACTTC.

The CDR3 spells CASSQDIGAEQYF. In DNA form, the CDR3 reads TGCGCCAGCAGCCAAGATATTGGGGCCGAGCAGTACTTC. This chain connects TRBV4-3 to TRBJ2-7; a weak D match, TRBD1 (5 bases). V was trimmed by 0 bases and J by 6 bases, leaving 9 bases between them. Per the germline V gene, CDR1 is LGHNA and CDR2 is YSLEER. CDR3 length: 13 residues.

The chain carries TRBV7-2 and TRBJ1-2; weak D call: TRBD1 (5 bases). Trimming cost V 4 bases and J 8 bases, with 14 bases left between them. The CDR3 has 13 amino acids. Germline CDR1 and CDR2: SGHTA and FQGNSA. CDR3 residues: CASSSRGLSGYTF. The CDR3 nucleotides are TGTGCCAGCAGCTCCCGGGGACTGTCCGGCTACACCTTC.

This clone was picked up one time. The chain uses TRBV11-2 and TRBJ1-6, with a tentative D call TRBD1 (5 bases). Germline-derived CDR1 and CDR2 are SGHAT and FQNNGV. V was pared by 4 bases and J by 4 bases, with 11 bases between. The CDR3 consists of 15 residues. CDR3 loop: CASSSDGGYNSPLHF. The CDR3 nucleotides read TGTGCCAGCAGCTCGGACGGGGGGTATAATTCACCCCTCCACTTT.

The rearrangement links TRBV7-2 to TRBJ2-1; 9 nucleotides agree with TRBD2. Germline-derived CDR1 and CDR2 are SGHTA and FQGNSA. The CDR3 consists of 17 residues. V was pared by 0 bases and J by 5 bases, with 8 bases of the junction left unmatched. The DNA for the CDR3 is TGTGCCAGCAGCTTAGCGTCCGCGGGAGGGCCGGACAATGAGCAGTTCTTC. As protein: CASSLASAGGPDNEQFF.

J is TRBJ2-7 and V is TRBV11-2, with D perhaps TRBD1 (8 bases). With 5 bases removed from V and 3 bases from J, the gap between germline ends came to 26 bases. The CDR3 spans 18 residues. CDR1 is SGHAT and CDR2 is FQNNGV in the germline V gene. The CDR3 nucleotides read TGTGCCAGCAGCCACTTTCCAGGACAGGGAGGGCGAAGCTACGAGCAGTACTTC. It encodes CASSHFPGQGGRSYEQYF.

This sequence joins TRBV19 and TRBJ2-3, with D perhaps assigned TRBD1 or TRBD2 (5 bases each). Trimming stripped 7 bases from V and 6 bases from J, with 20 bases between. Per germline, CDR1 LNHDA and CDR2 SQIVND (reference sequence). This CDR3 has 15 residues. CDR3 sequence reads: CASTRDAGPGDTQYF. CDR3 coding DNA: TGTGCCAGTACTCGGGACGCCGGGCCTGGGGATACGCAGTATTTT.

The chain couples TRBV6-4 to TRBJ2-3; D remains ambiguous. V lost 3 bases to trimming and J lost 0 bases, with 7 bases between them. This CDR3 has 14 residues. The germline V gene encodes CDR1 MRHNA and CDR2 SNTAGT. CDR3 DNA sequence: TGTGCCAGCAGTGAAGGTCAGAGCACAGATACGCAGTATTTT. It translates to CASSEGQSTDTQYF.

This CDR3 is CASSVGGTNEKLFF. The CDR3 region has the DNA TGCGCCAGCAGCGTCGGGGGAACTAATGAAAAACTGTTTTTT. The chain combines TRBV5-1 with TRBJ1-4, with TRBD1 as a possible D gene (5 bases). The germline CDR1 and CDR2 sequences are SGHRS and YFSETQ. CDR3 length: 14 residues. V gave up 4 bases and J gave up 1 base, with 8 bases separating them.